One and the same sample provided the 28 T cell receptor beta chains below, sequenced in a study of blood T cell repertoires in COVID-19. Clones were sequenced by immunoSEQ multiplex PCR, and TCRdb holds only the in-frame ones, with some missing. The data show fewer than 35,000 clones, around 80% seen once. Sample: peripheral blood. The receptors were gathered from a human donor in a cohort sampled during active COVID-19.

The rearrangement uses TRBV30 and TRBJ1-6, with 7 bases lining up with TRBD1. J gave up 3 bases and V 3 bases, and 8 bases lay outside the gene matches. Looked up from germline, CDR1 is GTSNPN and CDR2 is SVGIG (reference sequence). The CDR3 spans 16 residues. CDR3: CAWRAPAGGYNSPLHF. In DNA form, the CDR3 reads TGTGCCTGGAGGGCCCCAGCAGGGGGCTATAATTCACCCCTCCACTTT.

The rearrangement uses TRBV5-1 and TRBJ2-1; 11 positions agree with TRBD2. Germline values: CDR1 SGHRS, CDR2 YFSETQ. This CDR3 spans 14 amino acids. V shed 4 bases, J shed 8 bases, and the junction held 5 bases outside the gene matches. The CDR3 reads CASSTGLAAHEQFF. CDR3 bases: TGCGCCAGCAGCACGGGACTAGCGGCCCATGAGCAGTTCTTC.

The rearrangement links TRBV2 to TRBJ2-3; 8 bases map to TRBD2. CDR1 and CDR2 from the germline V gene are SNHLY and FYNNEI. CDR3 length: 15 residues. Unmatched junction bases numbered 9, after V lost 7 bases and J lost 3 bases. Here the CDR3 DNA reads TGTGCCAGCACCCTGGGCGTAGCGGGGACAGATACGCAGTATTTT. Encoded protein: CASTLGVAGTDTQYF.

The V gene is TRBV5-4, the J gene TRBJ2-3; possible D gene TRBD2, 5 bases. CDR1 and CDR2 from the germline V gene are SGHNT and YYREEE (reference sequence). V lost 4 bases and J lost 4, with 16 bases in between. This CDR3 comprises 15 residues. The CDR3 region has the DNA TGTGCCAGCAGCCTGCGGGCCCCCGGGCCAGATACGCAGTATTTT. Translation: CASSLRAPGPDTQYF.

The chain joins TRBV7-2 to TRBJ2-3; TRBD2 is a possible D gene (6 bases). The CDR3 contains 16 residues. CDR1 is SGHTA, CDR2 FQGNSA, per germline. Trimming took 6 bases from V and 2 from J, leaving 18 bases between them. The CDR3 loop is CASSSRGSGPTDTQYF. The CDR3 nucleotides are TGTGCCAGCAGTTCCCGGGGAAGCGGGCCCACAGATACGCAGTATTTT.

The chain has TRBV5-4 and TRBJ2-6, with 7 positions matching TRBD2. CDR1 SGHNT and CDR2 YYREEE come from the germline V gene (reference sequence). This CDR3 has 18 residues. V trimming: 4 bases; J trimming: 0 bases; junction bases outside the gene matches: 10. The DNA for the CDR3 is TGTGCCAGCAGCCGGGGGGAGCGGACCCTCTCTGGGGCCAACGTCCTGACTTTC. It specifies CASSRGERTLSGANVLTF.

This sequence joins TRBV12-2 and TRBJ2-2; TRBD2 is the table's D call and was not checked against the DNA. TRBV12-2 is a pseudogene locus. The CDR3 has 19 residues. CDR3 nucleotides: TGTGCAAGTCGCTTAGGAGTTTTTTGGACTAGTGGGAACACCGGGGAGCTGTTTTTT. It yields the protein CASRLGVFWTSGNTGELFF.

Only one count was recorded for this clone. This chain links TRBV4-2 with TRBJ2-7, with D uncertain. V was trimmed by 4 bases and J by 2 bases, leaving 12 bases between them. The CDR3 runs 14 residues. Germline lookup yields CDR1 LGHNA and CDR2 YNFKEQ. The CDR3 sequence is CASSLEGGPYEQYF. CDR3 bases: TGTGCCAGCAGCCTCGAAGGTGGGCCCTACGAGCAGTACTTC.

V usage is TRBV7-2 and J usage is TRBJ1-1; tentatively, D is TRBD1 (5 bases). The V end was cut by 5 bases, the J end by 1 base, with 11 bases between. The CDR3 has 14 amino acids. Germline CDR1 is SGHTA and CDR2 is FQGNSA. CDR3: CASSQGHTNTEAFF. CDR3 sequence (DNA): TGTGCCAGCAGCCAAGGACACACGAACACTGAAGCTTTCTTT.

This clone appeared a few times. Other DNA sequences in this specimen translate into the identical CDR3. This sequence joins TRBV6-2 or TRBV6-3 and TRBJ2-3, with TRBD2 identical over 10 bases. Germline CDR1 and CDR2: MNHEY and SVGEGT. Trimming cost V 4 bases and J 4 bases; bases outside gene matches: 2. The CDR3 consists of 14 residues. CDR3 coding DNA: TGTGCCAGCAGTTGGACTAGCGGTGCAGATACGCAGTATTTT. Protein product: CASSWTSGADTQYF.

The chain recombines TRBV18 with TRBJ2-5; TRBD2 is a possible D gene (7 bases). Germline values: CDR1 KGHSH, CDR2 LQKENI. V was pared by 0 bases and J by 4 bases, with 12 bases between. The CDR3 contains 15 residues. DNA for the CDR3: TGTGCCAGCTCACCACCAAGTCGGGGGGCAGAGACCCAGTACTTC. Amino acid sequence: CASSPPSRGAETQYF.

The rearrangement links TRBV11-2 to TRBJ2-5; TRBD1 agrees at 12 bases. Losses at the gene ends were 3 bases for V and 3 bases for J; bases not matched to a gene: 8. Germline CDR1 and CDR2: SGHAT and FQNNGV. The CDR3 length is 17 residues. CDR3 residues: CASSFRPGTGGEETQYF. The CDR3 nucleotides are TGTGCCAGCAGCTTCCGACCCGGGACAGGGGGCGAAGAGACCCAGTACTTC.

This clone has more than one count but fewer than ten. V and J are TRBV25-1 and TRBJ1-2; D remains unclear. Between the trimmed V and J ends, which lost 1 base and 3 bases, there was a span of 9 bases. Looked up from germline, CDR1 is MGHDK and CDR2 is SYGVNS. CDR3 size: 14 residues. CDR3 nucleotides: TGTGCCAGCAGTGAATTTGGGGAGGACTATGGCTACACCTTC. Translated, it gives CASSEFGEDYGYTF.

In its sample, this clone was seen once. This sequence joins TRBV19 and TRBJ2-7, with TRBD2 identical over 8 bases. The CDR3 is 16 amino acids. Germline V gene sequence: CDR1 LNHDA, CDR2 SQIVND (reference sequence). Losses at the gene ends were 4 bases for V and 2 bases for J; bases not matched to a gene: 10. The CDR3 loop reads CASSRNSGGLPYEQYF. CDR3 DNA: TGTGCCAGTAGTAGAAACAGCGGGGGCCTCCCCTACGAGCAGTACTTC.

The rearrangement uses TRBV11-2 and TRBJ2-3; D perhaps matches TRBD2 (5 bases). Germline V CDR1 and CDR2: SGHAT, FQNNGV. Deletions cut 0 bases from V and 0 bases from J, with 10 bases between. The CDR3 totals 16 residues. This CDR3 is CASSLDSGSSTDTQYF. Written as DNA, the CDR3 is TGTGCCAGCAGCTTAGATTCGGGATCTAGCACAGATACGCAGTATTTT.

The chain recombines TRBV2 with TRBJ1-2, with 8 bases fitting TRBD1. Trimming removed 5 bases from V and 8 bases from J; junction bases left unmatched: 7. Germline V gives CDR1 SNHLY, CDR2 FYNNEI. This CDR3 is 13 amino acids long. CDR3 loop: CASSKTGVVGYTF. CDR3 DNA sequence: TGTGCCAGCAGTAAGACAGGGGTTGTCGGCTACACCTTC.

In its sample, this clone was seen once. DNA for the CDR3: TGTGCCAGCAGCCAAGGGAACGGGGGGGTAGGTGAGCAGTACTTC. It encodes CASSQGNGGVGEQYF. This sequence joins TRBV4-2 and TRBJ2-7, with TRBD2 identical over 8 bases. Per germline, CDR1 LGHNA and CDR2 YNFKEQ. After removal of 1 base from V and 7 bases from J, the junction contained 9 bases not matched to a gene. This CDR3 comprises 15 residues.

This sequence joins TRBV11-2 and TRBJ2-7; 9 nucleotides agree with TRBD1. The CDR3 contains 15 residues. Germline lookup yields CDR1 SGHAT and CDR2 FQNNGV. V dropped 5 bases and J dropped 4; count of bases not matched to a gene: 9. The chain's CDR3 is CASSTLGTGIYEQYF. The CDR3 coding sequence is TGTGCCAGCAGCACCTTGGGGACAGGGATTTACGAGCAGTACTTC.

J is TRBJ2-1 and V is TRBV14; 9 positions agree with TRBD1. J was trimmed by 4 bases and V by 2 bases; bases with no gene match: 21. The CDR3 contains 21 residues. From germline, CDR1 is SGHDN and CDR2 FVKESK. As DNA, the CDR3 is TGTGCCAGCAGCCAATCAGAGGGGGACAGGGCAATTGAACCATATTACAATGAGCAGTTCTTC. Translation: CASSQSEGDRAIEPYYNEQFF.

V gene TRBV7-8 combines with J gene TRBJ2-3, with D possibly being TRBD1 (5 bases). The ends were cut back, 1 base at V and 2 bases at J, with 10 bases in the middle. The CDR3 has 15 amino acids. Germline-derived CDR1 and CDR2 are SGHVS and FQNEAQ. The CDR3 nucleotides read TGTGCCAGCAGCTTAGGGGGCCTAAACACAGATACGCAGTATTTT. Translation: CASSLGGLNTDTQYF.

The chain combines TRBV30 with TRBJ2-3; no firm D call. Germline loops: CDR1 GTSNPN, CDR2 SVGIG (reference sequence). This CDR3 is 14 amino acids long. Trimming cost V 3 bases and J 1 base, with 11 bases left between them. The CDR3 loop is CAWRIGVGTDTQYF. CDR3 nucleotide sequence: TGTGCCTGGAGGATCGGAGTTGGCACAGATACGCAGTATTTT.

The rearrangement joins TRBV6-6 to TRBJ2-7; 7 bases agree with TRBD1. The V and J ends lost 0 bases and 1 base, in that order; junction bases with no gene match: 3. The CDR3 consists of 15 residues. CDR1 is MNHNY, CDR2 SVGAGI, per germline (reference sequence). The CDR3 DNA follows: TGTGCCAGCAGTTACTCCCGGGACAGTTCCTACGAGCAGTACTTC. Its translation: CASSYSRDSSYEQYF.

This clone was counted between two and nine times. CDR3 residues: CASSLHGGEQYF. CDR3 bases: TGTGCCAGCAGCTTACACGGTGGCGAGCAGTACTTC. The chain joins TRBV7-9 to TRBJ2-7; D ambiguous. The CDR3 is made up of 12 amino acids. Trimming removed 2 bases from V and 6 bases from J, with 8 bases in between. Germline lookup yields CDR1 SEHNR and CDR2 FQNEAQ (reference sequence).

V usage is TRBV28 and J usage is TRBJ1-5; tentative D call: TRBD1 (5 bases). This CDR3 contains 15 residues. Trimming took off 5 bases at V and 4 bases at J, with 15 bases between the two ends. Germline CDR1 is MDHEN and CDR2 is SYDVKM. The chain's CDR3 is CASSAPAGGNQPQHF. CDR3 DNA sequence: TGTGCCAGCAGTGCACCAGCCGGGGGGAATCAGCCCCAGCATTTT.

The V call is TRBV28, the J call TRBJ1-6, with 9 bases aligning to TRBD1. V gave up 3 bases and J gave up 9 bases; unmatched junction bases: 18. Germline CDR1 MDHEN, CDR2 SYDVKM. The CDR3 extends over 19 amino acids. CDR3 in DNA: TGTGCCAGCAGTTTGAGGCTGAGAGGAATCGGACAGGGGATTTCACCCCTCCACTTT. It encodes CASSLRLRGIGQGISPLHF.

The V gene is TRBV18, the J gene TRBJ2-3; D perhaps matches TRBD1 (6 bases). CDR3 length: 15 amino acids. Germline V gives CDR1 KGHSH, CDR2 LQKENI. The ends were cut back, 4 bases at V and 3 bases at J, with 14 bases in the middle. The CDR3 loop reads CASSLDSRATDTQYF. The CDR3 DNA follows: TGTGCCAGCTCACTGGACAGTCGGGCGACAGATACGCAGTATTTT.

This clone was detected only a few times. The V and J genes are TRBV30 and TRBJ1-6; perhaps TRBD1 as D (5 bases). V lost 3 bases and J 7 bases, leaving 10 bases between the germline ends. The CDR3 extends over 13 amino acids. CDR1 and CDR2 (germline): GTSNPN, SVGIG (reference sequence). CDR3 sequence: CAWRGQGNSPLHF. In nucleotides, the CDR3 is TGTGCCTGGAGAGGCCAGGGAAATTCACCCCTCCACTTT.

The chain combines TRBV7-6 with TRBJ2-5; 7 nucleotides align to TRBD2. The CDR3 runs 14 residues. V was pared by 5 bases and J by 5 bases, with 8 bases of the junction left unmatched. Germline V CDR1 and CDR2: SGHVS, FNYEAQ. CDR3 in DNA: TGTGCCAGCAGCCACCGACTAGCTGGGGAGACCCAGTACTTC. As protein: CASSHRLAGETQYF.